The 4 T cell receptor beta chains below come from one sample, sequenced in a study of vaccination effects on CD4 cells after COVID-19 (dated 2022 in TCRdb). The ViraFEST assay stimulated PBMC with viral peptide pools and then used TCR sequencing to identify antigen-specific CD4+ T cell clonotypes by expansion. After more than 9 days of culture, CD4+ T cells were isolated with the EasySep CD4+ T cell isolation kit. Each participant got two doses of an mRNA SARS-CoV-2 vaccine, either BNT162b2 or mRNA-1273. The receptor library was made with the immunoSEQ multiplex PCR assay. TCRdb re-hosts the immuneACCESS table, in-frame sequences only. Its copies lack some clones; in the studies checked, an unresolved V gene accounts for under half of them, and the cause for the rest is not known. Here the sample has around 22,000 clones; about three quarters occur a single time. Roughly a tenth of the sample goes to the ten largest clones.

These receptors' antigens are unknown. The starting material was CD4+ T cells from PBMCs cultured with HCoV-NL63 spike peptides, obtained after COVID-19 vaccination. The intended sense of this specimen's cell subset or site label: HCoV-NL63 spike overlapping peptide pool stimulation. The receptors come from a human donor who received a COVID-19 vaccine.

This CDR3 is CASSQHPPAGATEAFF. The CDR3 DNA reads as TGCGCCAGCAGCCAACACCCCCCGGCAGGGGCCACTGAAGCTTTCTTT. This chain connects TRBV4-1 to TRBJ1-1, with D possibly being TRBD1 (6 bases). V was trimmed by 2 bases and J by 4 bases, leaving 17 bases between them. From germline, CDR1 is MGHRA and CDR2 YSYEKL. The CDR3 sequence is 16 residues long.

This clone appeared a few times. V and J are TRBV6-5 and TRBJ1-2; 9 bases line up with TRBD1. Germline assignment: CDR1 MNHEY and CDR2 SVGAGI. The junction had 6 bases not matched to a gene; V was cut back by 5 bases and J by 5 bases. The CDR3 runs to 14 residues. The CDR3 region has the DNA TGTGCCAGCAGTAAATCACAGGGGGCATATGGCTACACCTTC. Translating it yields CASSKSQGAYGYTF.

This chain joins TRBV19 and TRBJ2-1, with 14 bases lining up with TRBD2. CDR3 length equals 19 residues. The germline CDR1 and CDR2 sequences are LNHDA and SQIVND (reference sequence). V was clipped by 5 bases and J by 4 bases; unmatched bases: 13. CDR3 sequence (DNA): TGTGCCAGTAGTCCAAACCCGGGACTAGCGGGAGAGGGTTACAATGAGCAGTTCTTC. This encodes CASSPNPGLAGEGYNEQFF.

A single count supports this clone. V usage is TRBV12-3 or TRBV12-4 and J usage is TRBJ2-3; weak D call: TRBD1 (6 bases). Trimming took off 7 bases at V and 4 bases at J, with 9 bases between the two ends. The CDR3 spans 12 residues. CDR3 amino acids: CASTHRADTQYF. For the CDR3, the DNA is TGTGCCAGCACCCACAGGGCAGATACGCAGTATTTT.